This T cell receptor (beta chain) was sequenced during a study of human T cells and chemical hapten exposure (dated by TCRdb to the early 2020s). For the wider study: For sensitization, 2% DPC in acetone was applied to a roughly 2 cm by roughly 2 cm area of upper inner arm skin. Throughout the roughly 25-week study period, patients were also given weekly therapeutic DPC doses on the scalp. In alopecia patients, the study followed how the peripheral blood TCR repertoire changed in vivo over primary and secondary sensitization to diphenylcyclopropenone (DPC), a hapten. Patient blood was sampled pre-sensitization (week 0) and at 2, 6 and about 24 weeks after DPC sensitization. Patch testing was performed on the upper back with Finn chambers containing 0.01% DPC, and the patch tests were scored after 6 days according to International Contact Dermatitis Research Group standards. Roughly 30 alopecia patients provided blood for TCR sequencing at one to four time points (pre-sensitization, 2, 6 and 24 weeks). The patient cohort, mostly female, included alopecia areata with under or over 50% scalp involvement, alopecia totalis and alopecia universalis. Libraries were combined into a pool for sequencing, and differences in TCR yield between samples came mainly from small differences in library volumes within the pool.

V is shortened by 3 bases, J by 6 bases, and the region joining them spans 11 bases. The CDR3 numbers 14 residues from cysteine through phenylalanine. The sequence is cut down to CDR3 DNA, 42 bases in frame from base 1. Broader findings and caveats from the paper: Expanded TCRs formed significantly more large CDR3 similarity clusters than pre-sensitization or healthy control sets, consistent with antigen-driven responses. After repeated subsampling, the strength of the expansion versus patch-test correlation and the threshold at which it became significant changed. No change with DPC sensitization was found in the number of TCRs above 1 in 1000 frequency, and no evidence of global repertoire structure alterations was found. Because every patient had alopecia, a presumed autoimmune disease, the patients' immune response might differ from that of healthy individuals. Patch test score was positively correlated with the number of PT1 expanded TCRs, with significance at thresholds 8, 16 and 32 but not at 4.

Many counts were recorded for this clonotype. Its binding antigen is unknown. It has no much larger one-base neighbor in the sample; base qualities were not kept. The meaning of the sample's time point label: patch test 2, 6 weeks after DPC sensitization. This specimen's treatment or condition label, per the study, means: therapeutic diphenylcyclopropenone sensitization with weekly scalp DPC. Blood at each patch-test visit was drawn before the patch test was applied. Eligible patients were aged 18 to 70, diagnosed with alopecia, deemed suitable for DPC therapy, and excluded if pregnant. Total RNA was isolated from unfractionated whole blood collected in Tempus Blood RNA tubes. Libraries were prepared through RACE. Sequencing was carried out with a NextSeq 500. During library preparation, unique molecular identifiers were attached to individual cDNA molecules so that TCRs could be counted in a quantitative, reproducible way. Both TCR alpha and TCR beta chains were sequenced from each blood RNA sample. In the original analysis: A median of around 100,000 TCRs per sample was observed, with a range of about 23,224 to 690,600. The Decombinator software suite was used to annotate V, J and CDR3 in the TCR reads. To make PS versus PT1 abundance plots, every sample was subsampled to the same number of TCRs (28,000). TCRs were defined as expanded if absent before sensitization and observed at least eight times at the 2-week time point. TCRdb ran its own pipeline on the public reads, namely fastp trimming at Q25 and MiXCR clone calling, and kept in-frame beta chains. Each CDR3 protein gets just one entry, which takes the most common genes and DNA from the rows behind it. TCRdb, not the original authors, processed these V and J calls. Counted in this sample were more than 90,000 distinct CDR3 sequences; around 10% of them appeared once. The ten top clones hold 3.2% of the sample.

The specimen comprised whole blood, sampled in connection with sensitization to the hapten diphenylcyclopropenone (DPC). The source is a woman aged 40-49 years with alopecia areata. Some clones in this sample may be carry-over from other donors' samples. The sequence links TRBV12-3 or TRBV12-4 to TRBJ2-2, with the D assignment possibly TRBD1 or TRBD2, given 5 matching bases for each. The bases read TGTGCCAGCAGTTTTGGGACGGGTGCCGGGGAGCTGTTTTTT. Protein translation: CASSFGTGAGELFF.